The sequence of this T cell receptor (beta chain) was determined in a study of T-cell memory formation after mild COVID-19. The wider study: Among the donors, TCR clusters were largely specific to each donor. The study's findings and limits: That cross-reactive memory joined was suggested by some responding clones appearing in pre-infection memory. Mainly in CM and EM were contracting CD4+ clones; CD8+ were in EMRA.

With respect to this clonotype: Its matching antigen is unknown.

Germline lookup yields CDR1 LGHDT and CDR2 YNNKEL (reference sequence). Trimming pared 4 bases from V and 7 bases from J, leaving 23 bases between. CDR3 length: 16 amino acids. Libraries for TCRalpha and TCRbeta carried sample barcodes and unique molecular identifiers via 5'RACE. Each CDR3 protein is one row after TCRdb ran MiXCR on the 5' RACE reads. The sample carries over 150,000 distinct CDR3 sequences, approximately 18% recorded once. The sequencing sample was made of PBMCs or a T cell subset sorted from them (not recorded which). The J gene is TRBJ2-7, the V gene TRBV3-1; D may be TRBD2 (7 bases). The receptor was isolated from a man between 18 and 35 years old who had mild COVID-19 (a few samples of this study predate the infection). Cell type and time point are not known. CDR3: CASSRSRGGAQREQYF. The CDR3 DNA reads TGTGCCAGCAGCCGCTCGAGAGGGGGGGCGCAGAGAGAGCAGTACTTC.